This T cell receptor (beta chain) stems from a study of cytomegalovirus exposure and HLA in healthy donors. The overall study: Researchers previously reported finding 117 million unique TCR beta sequences from roughly 170 million T cells.

CDR3 length equals 17 residues. Trimming removed 0 bases at V and 0 bases at J, with 12 bases between. From germline, CDR1 is PRHDT and CDR2 FYEKMQ (reference sequence). A note on this clone: Its antigen is as yet unknown.

Broader study findings: Judged likely to be a sequencing artifact was a cluster of highly shared sequence variants. An analysis was carried out at a later point. It showed that HLA-associated TCR beta chains were more clonally expanded than equally common non-associated chains.

With 60 Vbeta and 13 Jbeta primers, the PCR was carried out. The assay was immunoSEQ multiplex PCR, and TCRdb's table has in-frame clones only and misses some. The sample consists of about 140,000 clones, roughly 77% of them appearing once. The chain has TRBV13 and TRBJ1-5; D ambiguous. This TCR was sampled from a female donor in good health and CMV-seronegative. Sequencing input: PBMCs. CDR3: CASSLGRSVYSNQPQHF. In nucleotides, the CDR3 is TGTGCCAGCAGCTTAGGTCGGAGTGTCTATAGCAATCAGCCCCAGCATTTT.